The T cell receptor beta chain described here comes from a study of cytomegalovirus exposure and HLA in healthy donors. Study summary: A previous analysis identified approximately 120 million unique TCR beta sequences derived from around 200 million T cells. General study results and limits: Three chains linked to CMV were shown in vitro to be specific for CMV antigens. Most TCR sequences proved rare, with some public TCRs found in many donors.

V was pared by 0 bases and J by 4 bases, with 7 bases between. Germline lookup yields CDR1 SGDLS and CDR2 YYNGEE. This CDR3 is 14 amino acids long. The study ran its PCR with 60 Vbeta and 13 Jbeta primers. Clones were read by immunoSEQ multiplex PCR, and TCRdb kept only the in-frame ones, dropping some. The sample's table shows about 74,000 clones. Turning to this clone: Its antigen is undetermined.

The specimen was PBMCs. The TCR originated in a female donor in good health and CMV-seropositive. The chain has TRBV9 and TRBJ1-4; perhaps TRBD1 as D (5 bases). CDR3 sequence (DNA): TGTGCCAGCAGCGTAGGTCAGGGTAATGAAAAACTGTTTTTT. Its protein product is CASSVGQGNEKLFF.